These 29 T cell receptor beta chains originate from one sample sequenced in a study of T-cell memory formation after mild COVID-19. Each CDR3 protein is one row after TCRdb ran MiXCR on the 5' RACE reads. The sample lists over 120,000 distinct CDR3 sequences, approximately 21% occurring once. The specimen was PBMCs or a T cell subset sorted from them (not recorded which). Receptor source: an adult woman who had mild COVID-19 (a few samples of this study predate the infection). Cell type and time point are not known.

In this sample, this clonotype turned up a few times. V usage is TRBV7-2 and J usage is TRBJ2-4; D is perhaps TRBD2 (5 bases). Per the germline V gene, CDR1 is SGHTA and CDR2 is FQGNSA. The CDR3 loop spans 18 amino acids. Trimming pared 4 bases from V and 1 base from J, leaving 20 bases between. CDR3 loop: CASSSHWTSHSAKNIQYF. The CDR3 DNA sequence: TGTGCCAGCAGCTCCCACTGGACTTCCCATTCGGCCAAAAACATTCAGTACTTC. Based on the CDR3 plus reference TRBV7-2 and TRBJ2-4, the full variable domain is GAGVSQSPSNKVTEKGKDVELRCDPISGHTALYWYRQSLGQGLEFLIYFQGNSAPDKSGLPSDRFSAERTGGSVSTLTIQRTQQEDSAVYLCASSSHWTSHSAKNIQYFGAGTRLSVL.

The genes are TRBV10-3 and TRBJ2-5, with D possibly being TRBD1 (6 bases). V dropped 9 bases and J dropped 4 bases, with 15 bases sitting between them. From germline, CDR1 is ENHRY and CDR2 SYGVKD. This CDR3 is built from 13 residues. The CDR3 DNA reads TGTGCCATGAACGAGGGGGTTGCAGAGACCCAGTACTTC. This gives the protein CAMNEGVAETQYF.

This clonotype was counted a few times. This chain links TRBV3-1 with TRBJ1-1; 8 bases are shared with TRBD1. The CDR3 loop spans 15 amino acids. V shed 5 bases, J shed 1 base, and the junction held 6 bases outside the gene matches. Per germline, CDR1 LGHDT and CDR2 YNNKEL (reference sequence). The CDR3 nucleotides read TGTGCCAGCAGCTCCCGCACAGGGGGGAACACTGAAGCTTTCTTT. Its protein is CASSSRTGGNTEAFF.

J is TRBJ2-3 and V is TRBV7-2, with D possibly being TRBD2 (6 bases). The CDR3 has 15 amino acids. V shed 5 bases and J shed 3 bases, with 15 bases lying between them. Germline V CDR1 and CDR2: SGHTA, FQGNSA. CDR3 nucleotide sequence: TGTGCCAGCAGCCGGAGGGATGGGAAGACAGATACGCAGTATTTT. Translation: CASSRRDGKTDTQYF.

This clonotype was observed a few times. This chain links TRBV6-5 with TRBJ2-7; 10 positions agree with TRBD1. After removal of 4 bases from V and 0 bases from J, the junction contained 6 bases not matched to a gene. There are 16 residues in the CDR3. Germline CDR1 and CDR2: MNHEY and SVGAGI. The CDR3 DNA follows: TGTGCCAGCAGTTCGTTGACAGGGGGCACCTCCTACGAGCAGTACTTC. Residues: CASSSLTGGTSYEQYF.

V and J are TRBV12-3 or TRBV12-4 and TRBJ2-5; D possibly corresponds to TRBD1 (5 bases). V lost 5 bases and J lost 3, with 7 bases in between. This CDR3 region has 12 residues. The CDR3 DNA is TGTGCCAGCAGTCTGACAGAAGAGACCCAGTACTTC. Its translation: CASSLTEETQYF.

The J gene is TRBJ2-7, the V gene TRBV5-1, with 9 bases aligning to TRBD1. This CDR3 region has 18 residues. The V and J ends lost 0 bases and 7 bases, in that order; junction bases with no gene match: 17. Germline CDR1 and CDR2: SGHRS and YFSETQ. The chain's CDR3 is CASSLEPLGQGYWGEQYF. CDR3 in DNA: TGCGCCAGCAGCTTGGAACCCCTCGGACAGGGGTATTGGGGAGAGCAGTACTTC.

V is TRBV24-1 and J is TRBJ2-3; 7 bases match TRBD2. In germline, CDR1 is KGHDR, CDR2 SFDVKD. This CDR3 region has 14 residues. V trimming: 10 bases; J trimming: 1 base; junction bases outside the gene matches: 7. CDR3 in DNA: TGTGCCACTCAGCGAAGCGGGGGCACAGATACGCAGTATTTT. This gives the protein CATQRSGGTDTQYF.

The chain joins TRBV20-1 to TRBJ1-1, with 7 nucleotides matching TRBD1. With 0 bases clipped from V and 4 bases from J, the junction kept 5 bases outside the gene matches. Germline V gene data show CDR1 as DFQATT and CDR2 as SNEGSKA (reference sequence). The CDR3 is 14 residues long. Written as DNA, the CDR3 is TGCAGTGCTAGAGATCCACAGGGGTTCACTGAAGCTTTCTTT. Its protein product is CSARDPQGFTEAFF.

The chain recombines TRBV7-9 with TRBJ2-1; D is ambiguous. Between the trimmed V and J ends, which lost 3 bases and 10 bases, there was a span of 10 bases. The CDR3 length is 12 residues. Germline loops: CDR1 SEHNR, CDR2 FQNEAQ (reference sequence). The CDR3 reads CASSFSLGEQFF. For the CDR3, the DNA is TGTGCCAGCAGCTTCTCTTTGGGGGAGCAGTTCTTC.

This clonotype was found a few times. CDR3 residues: CASRLPTGGNSPLHF. Here the CDR3 DNA reads TGTGCCAGCAGACTACCCACAGGGGGTAATTCACCCCTCCACTTT. J is TRBJ1-6 and V is TRBV11-2, with 8 bases aligning to TRBD1. Germline values: CDR1 SGHAT, CDR2 FQNNGV. CDR3 length equals 15 residues. Trimming cost V 6 bases and J 6 bases; bases outside gene matches: 7. Complete variable domain (other parts from reference TRBV11-2 and TRBJ1-6): EAGVAQSPRYKIIEKRQSVAFWCNPISGHATLYWYQQILGQGPKLLIQFQNNGVVDDSQLPKDRFSAERLKGVDSTLKIQPAKLEDSAVYLCASRLPTGGNSPLHFGNGTRLTVT.

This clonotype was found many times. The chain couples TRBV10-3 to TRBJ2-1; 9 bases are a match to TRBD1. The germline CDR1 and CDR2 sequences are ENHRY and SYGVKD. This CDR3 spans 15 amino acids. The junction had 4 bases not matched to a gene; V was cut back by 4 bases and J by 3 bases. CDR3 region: CAISADRGLYNEQFF. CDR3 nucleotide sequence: TGTGCCATCAGTGCGGACAGGGGACTCTACAATGAGCAGTTCTTC.

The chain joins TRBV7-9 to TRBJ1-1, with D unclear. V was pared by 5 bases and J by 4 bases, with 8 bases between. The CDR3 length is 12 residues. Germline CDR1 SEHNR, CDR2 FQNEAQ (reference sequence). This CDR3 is CASSPPPTEAFF. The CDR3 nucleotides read TGTGCCAGCAGCCCCCCTCCCACTGAAGCTTTCTTT.

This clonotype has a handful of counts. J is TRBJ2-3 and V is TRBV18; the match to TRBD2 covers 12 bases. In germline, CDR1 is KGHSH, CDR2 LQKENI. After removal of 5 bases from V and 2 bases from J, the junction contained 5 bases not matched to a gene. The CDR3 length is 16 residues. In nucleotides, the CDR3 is TGTGCCAGCTCAGACGGACTAGCGGGGATCACAGATACGCAGTATTTT. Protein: CASSDGLAGITDTQYF.

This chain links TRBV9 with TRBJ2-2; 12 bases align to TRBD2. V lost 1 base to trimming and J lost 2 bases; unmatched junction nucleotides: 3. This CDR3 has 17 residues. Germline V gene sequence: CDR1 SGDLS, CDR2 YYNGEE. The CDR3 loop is CASSVTSGGFNTGELFF. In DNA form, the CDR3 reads TGTGCCAGCAGCGTAACTAGCGGGGGGTTCAACACCGGGGAGCTGTTTTTT. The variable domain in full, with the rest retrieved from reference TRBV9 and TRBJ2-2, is DSGVTQTPKHLITATGQRVTLRCSPRSGDLSVYWYQQSLDQGLQFLIQYYNGEERAKGNILERFSAQQFPDLHSELNLSSLELGDSALYFCASSVTSGGFNTGELFFGEGSRLTVL.

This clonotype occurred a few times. CDR3 DNA: TGTGCCAGCAGCTCGGACAGTGCGCTCGGATCACCCCTCCACTTT. The encoded protein is CASSSDSALGSPLHF. This chain connects TRBV6-2 or TRBV6-3 to TRBJ1-6; TRBD1 might be the D (6 bases). Germline CDR1 and CDR2: MNHEY and SVGEGT. The CDR3 contains 15 residues. Trimming left V 6 bases short and J 10 bases short, with 19 bases between.

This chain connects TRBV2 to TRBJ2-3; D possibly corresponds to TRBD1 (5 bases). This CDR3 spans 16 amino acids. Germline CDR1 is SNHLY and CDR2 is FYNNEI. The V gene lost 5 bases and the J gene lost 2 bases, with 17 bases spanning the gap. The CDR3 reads CASSLLRARATDTQYF. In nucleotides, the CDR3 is TGTGCCAGCAGTCTACTCAGGGCCCGAGCCACAGATACGCAGTATTTT.

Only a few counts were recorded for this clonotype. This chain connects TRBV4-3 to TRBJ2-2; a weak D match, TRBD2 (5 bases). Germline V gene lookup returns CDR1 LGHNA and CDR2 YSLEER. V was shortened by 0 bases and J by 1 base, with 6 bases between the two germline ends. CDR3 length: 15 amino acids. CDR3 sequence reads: CASSQDGMNTGELFF. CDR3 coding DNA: TGCGCCAGCAGCCAAGACGGGATGAACACCGGGGAGCTGTTTTTT.

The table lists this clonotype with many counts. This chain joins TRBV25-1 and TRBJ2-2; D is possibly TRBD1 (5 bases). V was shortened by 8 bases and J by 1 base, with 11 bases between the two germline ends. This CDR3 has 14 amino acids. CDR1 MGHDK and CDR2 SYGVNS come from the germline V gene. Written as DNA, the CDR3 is TGTGCCAGCCGCCCTACAGGGAACACCGGGGAGCTGTTTTTT. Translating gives CASRPTGNTGELFF.

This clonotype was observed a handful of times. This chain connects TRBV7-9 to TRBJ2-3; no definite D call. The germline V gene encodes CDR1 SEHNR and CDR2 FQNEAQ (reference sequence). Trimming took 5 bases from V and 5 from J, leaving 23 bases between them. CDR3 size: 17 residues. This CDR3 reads CASSPLYPAREKDTQYF. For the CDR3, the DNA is TGTGCCAGCAGCCCTTTATACCCGGCGCGTGAGAAAGATACGCAGTATTTT.

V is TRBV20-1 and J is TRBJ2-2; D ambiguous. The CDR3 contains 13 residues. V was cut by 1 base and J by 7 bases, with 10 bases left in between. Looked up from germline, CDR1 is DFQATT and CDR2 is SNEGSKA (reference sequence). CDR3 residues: CSARVGLGGELFF. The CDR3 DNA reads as TGCAGTGCTAGAGTGGGATTGGGCGGGGAGCTGTTTTTT.

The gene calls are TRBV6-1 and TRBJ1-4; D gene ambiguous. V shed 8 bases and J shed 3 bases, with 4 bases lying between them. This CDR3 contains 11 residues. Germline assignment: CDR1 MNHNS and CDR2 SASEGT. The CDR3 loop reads CASEANEKLFF. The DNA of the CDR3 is TGTGCCAGCGAGGCTAATGAAAAACTGTTTTTT.

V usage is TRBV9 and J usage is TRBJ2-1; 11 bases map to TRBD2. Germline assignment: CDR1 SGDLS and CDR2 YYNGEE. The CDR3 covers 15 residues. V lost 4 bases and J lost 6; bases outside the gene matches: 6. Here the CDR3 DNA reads TGTGCCAGCAGCCCATGGCTAGCGGGGGGCAATGAGCAGTTCTTC. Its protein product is CASSPWLAGGNEQFF.

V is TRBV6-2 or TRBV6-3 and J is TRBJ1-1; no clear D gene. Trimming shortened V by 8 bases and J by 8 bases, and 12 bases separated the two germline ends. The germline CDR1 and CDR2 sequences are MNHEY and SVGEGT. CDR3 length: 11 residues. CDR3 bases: TGTGCCAGCTCCTCCCTTTTCGAAGCTTTCTTT. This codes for CASSSLFEAFF.

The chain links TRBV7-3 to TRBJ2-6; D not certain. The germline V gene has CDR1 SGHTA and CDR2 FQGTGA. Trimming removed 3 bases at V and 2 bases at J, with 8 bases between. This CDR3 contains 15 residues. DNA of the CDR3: TGTGCCAGCAGCTTTCTGGGTGCTGGGGCCAACGTCCTGACTTTC. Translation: CASSFLGAGANVLTF.

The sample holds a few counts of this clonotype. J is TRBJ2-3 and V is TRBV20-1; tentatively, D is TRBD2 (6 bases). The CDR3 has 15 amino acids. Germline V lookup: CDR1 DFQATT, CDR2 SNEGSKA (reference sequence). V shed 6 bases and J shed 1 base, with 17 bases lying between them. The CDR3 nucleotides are TGCAGTGCCACCTCGAGGGCTAGCGGCACAGATACGCAGTATTTT. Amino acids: CSATSRASGTDTQYF.

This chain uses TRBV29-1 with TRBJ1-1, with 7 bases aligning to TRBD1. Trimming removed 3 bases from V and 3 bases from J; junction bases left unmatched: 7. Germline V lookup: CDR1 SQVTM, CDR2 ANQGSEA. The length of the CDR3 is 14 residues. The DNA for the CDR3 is TGCAGCGTTGAGAAGGGGGCAAAGGACACTGAAGCTTTCTTT. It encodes CSVEKGAKDTEAFF.

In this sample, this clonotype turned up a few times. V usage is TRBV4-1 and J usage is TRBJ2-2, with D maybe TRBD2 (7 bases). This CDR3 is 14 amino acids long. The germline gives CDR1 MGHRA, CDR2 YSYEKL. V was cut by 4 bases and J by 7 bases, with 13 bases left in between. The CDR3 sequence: CASSRQGRVGELFF. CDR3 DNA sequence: TGCGCCAGCAGCCGGCAGGGGAGGGTCGGGGAGCTGTTTTTT.

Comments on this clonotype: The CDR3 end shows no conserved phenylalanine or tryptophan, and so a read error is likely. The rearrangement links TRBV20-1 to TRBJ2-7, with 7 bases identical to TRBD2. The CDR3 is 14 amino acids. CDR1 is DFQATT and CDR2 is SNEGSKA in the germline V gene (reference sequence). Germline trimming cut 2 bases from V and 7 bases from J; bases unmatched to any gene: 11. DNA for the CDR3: TGCAGTGCTAGACTCGCGGGAGCGTTGCGGGAGCAGTACTTA. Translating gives CSARLAGALREQYL.